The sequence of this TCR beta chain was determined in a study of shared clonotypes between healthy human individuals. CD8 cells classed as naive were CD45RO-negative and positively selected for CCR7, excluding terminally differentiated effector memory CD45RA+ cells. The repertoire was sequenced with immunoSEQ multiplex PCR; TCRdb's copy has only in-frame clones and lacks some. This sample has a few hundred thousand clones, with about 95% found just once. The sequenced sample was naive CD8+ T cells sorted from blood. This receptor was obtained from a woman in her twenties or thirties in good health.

The CDR3 nucleotides are TGTGCCAGCGCTAGGATTTTAGGGACAGGCCCTTACGAGCAGTACTTC. Translated, it gives CASARILGTGPYEQYF. The chain combines TRBV27 with TRBJ2-7; 8 bases are shared with TRBD1. This CDR3 has 16 residues. Germline assignment: CDR1 MNHEY and CDR2 SMNVEV (reference sequence). V dropped 8 bases and J dropped 4; count of bases not matched to a gene: 16.